The entry below describes one T cell receptor beta chain. This receptor's antigen is unknown. One end of the junction fails to match germline, which may point to a read error. To demonstrate the VDJtools post-analysis software, the study profiled TCR beta repertoires from the peripheral blood of 10 to 15 young patients with multiple sclerosis. The multiple sclerosis patients were children and adolescents ranging in age from 6 to 15 years. Reading from cysteine to phenylalanine, the CDR3 counts 15 amino acids. Only the CDR3 part of the read is kept: 45 bases, read in frame from the first base. CDR1 and CDR2 (SGHRS, YFSETQ) derive from the germline V gene. Library construction relied on PCR. Sequencing took place on an Illumina HiSeq 2500. To reduce PCR and sequencing biases, unique molecular identifiers were incorporated into the TCR beta cDNA libraries. Some 500,000 cDNA molecules were obtained for every 1 to 10 million input T cells, so each molecule roughly corresponded to one T cell. The patient libraries were prepared and sequenced with the same protocol used for the earlier healthy control dataset. Within a given batch, samples were prepared together, multiplexed and sequenced on the same HiSeq lane. The original pipeline was this. MIGEC was used to process the raw barcoded reads, and molecular identifier groups with only a single read were discarded before consensus assembly and CDR3 extraction. VDJtools was used for post-analysis of the clonotype tables, and diversity was normalized by down-sampling every dataset to the size of the smallest sample. Repertoire overlap clustering matched CDR3 amino acid but not nucleotide sequences to correct batch-related cross-sample contamination. TCRdb reprocessed the public reads (quality trimming at Q25 with fastp, clone calling with MiXCR) and kept in-frame beta chains. Each CDR3 protein gets just one entry, which takes the most common genes and DNA from the rows behind it. The V and J calls were determined by TCRdb, not by the authors. Across this sample there are about 540,000 distinct CDR3 sequences, with under 40% seen only once. The ten largest make up approximately 5.4% of the sample.

This entry comes from a study of post-analysis software for immune sequencing data (dated by TCRdb to 2014 to 2015). The study in broad terms: Disease courses on record covered relapsing-remitting, secondary progressive and progressive-relapsing multiple sclerosis, though some patients had no subtype annotation. The patient repertoires were set against approximately 10 previously published healthy control repertoires from donors whose ages ranged from about 6 to 27 years. A subset of samples was prepared in parallel using single-end sample barcoding, then pooled and co-amplified after Illumina adapter ligation. On the study overall, not on this receptor specifically: Compared with controls, multiple sclerosis patients had significantly lower normalized Chao1 diversity, a finding suggesting substantial peripheral T-cell clonal expansion. Patients showed significantly higher frequencies than controls for five TRBV segments, among them TRBV5-6, TRBV5-1 and TRBV20-1. The multiple sclerosis patient group was slightly younger than the control group. Strong co-clustering of samples prepared in the same batch was shown by direct clustering with F measure, prompting a batch-effect correction.

The chain employs TRBV5-1 and TRBJ2-3; 7 junctional bases match TRBD1. This TCR was recovered from a girl aged 2-17 years with multiple sclerosis. The material sequenced was blood. The sequenced DNA: TGCGCCAGCAGCTTCGATGGGGGTGGGACAGATGCGCAGTATTTT. The translation is CASSFDGGGTDAQYF.